Presented here are 26 T cell receptor beta chains from one specimen sequenced in a study of blood T cell repertoires in COVID-19. The table came from immunoSEQ multiplex PCR; TCRdb's copy has only in-frame clones and leaves some out. The table has over 200,000 clones, about 85% seen once; the top ten hold 10% to 14%. Input material: PBMCs or T cells enriched from blood (not recorded which). Every receptor here comes from a man aged 30-40 years who had recovered from COVID-19.

This clone was seen only once. The chain recombines TRBV19 with TRBJ1-2; D unresolved. Trimming removed 6 bases from V and 8 bases from J, with 22 bases in between. The CDR3 has 15 residues. Germline V lookup: CDR1 LNHDA, CDR2 SQIVND (reference sequence). The CDR3, as DNA: TGTGCCAGTAGAAGGGAGACATTCTCGAACGTAGGCTACACCTTC. Protein sequence: CASRRETFSNVGYTF.

This sequence joins TRBV5-1 and TRBJ2-5; the match to TRBD1 covers 10 bases. There are 15 residues in the CDR3. The germline V gene has CDR1 SGHRS and CDR2 YFSETQ. After removal of 2 bases from V and 5 bases from J, the junction contained 6 bases not matched to a gene. The CDR3 reads CASSFRGTGEETQYF. The CDR3 DNA reads as TGCGCCAGCAGCTTTAGGGGGACAGGGGAGGAGACCCAGTACTTC.

The table lists this clone with a few counts. The chain has TRBV27 and TRBJ2-7, with a possible D match to TRBD2 (5 bases). The CDR3 spans 14 residues. The V end lost 4 bases, the J end lost 0 bases, and 10 bases lay between the germline ends. Germline V gene sequence: CDR1 MNHEY, CDR2 SMNVEV (reference sequence). The CDR3 loop is CASSSGSLSYEQYF. Here the CDR3 DNA reads TGTGCCAGCAGTTCGGGATCCCTCTCCTACGAGCAGTACTTC.

The chain combines TRBV7-2 with TRBJ2-7; D is unresolved. This CDR3 is 12 amino acids long. Germline V lookup: CDR1 SGHTA, CDR2 FQGNSA. The V gene lost 2 bases and the J gene lost 2 bases, with 4 bases spanning the gap. DNA of the CDR3: TGTGCCAGCAGCTTACAGGCCTACGAGCAGTACTTC. This gives the protein CASSLQAYEQYF.

The chain joins TRBV5-4 to TRBJ1-1; D perhaps matches TRBD1 (5 bases). Trimming took 6 bases from V and 6 from J, leaving 12 bases between them. Germline values: CDR1 SGHNT, CDR2 YYREEE (reference sequence). The CDR3 loop spans 12 amino acids. CDR3: CASIREDAEAFF. The CDR3 DNA follows: TGTGCCAGCATCAGGGAGGATGCTGAAGCTTTCTTT. The whole variable domain, filled in from reference TRBV5-4 and TRBJ1-1, reads ETGVTQSPTHLIKTRGQQVTLRCSSQSGHNTVSWYQQALGQGPQFIFQYYREEENGRGNFPPRFSGLQFPNYSSELNVNALELDDSALYLCASIREDAEAFFGQGTRLTVV.

The gene calls are TRBV24-1 and TRBJ2-1, with 11 bases aligning to TRBD2. Per germline, CDR1 KGHDR and CDR2 SFDVKD. Germline trimming cut 4 bases from V and 8 bases from J; bases unmatched to any gene: 9. The CDR3 spans 16 residues. CDR3 bases: TGTGCCACCAGTGACCGCTCTAGCGGGAGGAACTATGAGCAGTTCTTC. It translates to CATSDRSSGRNYEQFF.

In its sample, this clone was seen once. J is TRBJ2-7 and V is TRBV7-9; D is possibly TRBD1 (5 bases). CDR1 and CDR2 (germline): SEHNR, FQNEAQ (reference sequence). This CDR3 comprises 15 residues. V was cut by 8 bases and J by 0 bases, with 17 bases left in between. The CDR3 coding sequence is TGTGCCAGCGTTAATTACCGACAGTCCTCCTACGAGCAGTACTTC. Translating it yields CASVNYRQSSYEQYF.

The V and J genes are TRBV10-3 and TRBJ2-2; the D gene is possibly TRBD1 (6 bases). The CDR3 loop spans 14 amino acids. Germline values: CDR1 ENHRY, CDR2 SYGVKD. V was shortened by 5 bases and J by 2 bases, with 9 bases between the two germline ends. The CDR3 sequence is CAISLDRNTGELFF. In DNA, the CDR3 is TGTGCCATCAGTTTGGACAGAAACACCGGGGAGCTGTTTTTT.

The rearrangement joins TRBV20-1 to TRBJ2-1; D not certain. Germline CDR1 DFQATT, CDR2 SNEGSKA (reference sequence). This CDR3 has 11 amino acids. Trimming left V 1 base short and J 8 bases short, with 6 bases between. CDR3 amino acids: CSARVRDEQFF. CDR3 in DNA: TGCAGTGCTAGAGTGCGAGATGAGCAGTTCTTC.

The chain recombines TRBV15 with TRBJ2-6; D not resolved. Germline V gene sequence: CDR1 LNHNV, CDR2 YYDKDF (reference sequence). There are 16 residues in the CDR3. V was cut by 2 bases and J by 0 bases, with 8 bases left in between. The CDR3 DNA sequence: TGTGCCACCAGCAGATCTAGGATCTCTGGGGCCAACGTCCTGACTTTC. As protein: CATSRSRISGANVLTF. Looking up the rest from reference TRBV15 and TRBJ2-6 gives the full variable domain: DAMVIQNPRYQVTQFGKPVTLSCSQTLNHNVMYWYQQKSSQAPKLLFHYYDKDFNNEADTPDNFQSRRPNTSFCFLDIRSPGLGDTAMYLCATSRSRISGANVLTFGAGSRLTVL.

V gene TRBV24-1 combines with J gene TRBJ2-1, with 8 bases fitting TRBD1. Germline trimming cut 4 bases from V and 10 bases from J; bases unmatched to any gene: 8. This CDR3 is built from 14 residues. Germline-derived CDR1 and CDR2 are KGHDR and SFDVKD. The CDR3 here is CATSEAGGAREQFF. The CDR3 nucleotides read TGTGCCACCAGTGAGGCAGGGGGCGCGAGGGAGCAGTTCTTC.

This chain joins TRBV12-3 or TRBV12-4 and TRBJ1-2; the match to TRBD1 covers 7 bases. Losses at the gene ends were 6 bases for V and 3 bases for J; bases not matched to a gene: 4. This CDR3 region has 13 residues. CDR3 DNA sequence: TGTGCCAGCAGGATGGGACAGTACTATGGCTACACCTTC. Protein sequence: CASRMGQYYGYTF.

The chain carries TRBV5-4 and TRBJ2-1; 8 nucleotides agree with TRBD1. Germline V gene lookup returns CDR1 SGHNT and CDR2 YYREEE (reference sequence). The CDR3 consists of 18 residues. The junction had 8 bases not matched to a gene; V was cut back by 0 bases and J by 0 bases. The CDR3 DNA is TGTGCCAGCAGCTTGGAGCCGGGACAGGCAAGCTCCTACAATGAGCAGTTCTTC. Protein: CASSLEPGQASSYNEQFF.

This clone occurred a few times. The V gene is TRBV18, the J gene TRBJ2-1; 11 nucleotides line up with TRBD2. The CDR3 runs to 16 residues. Per germline, CDR1 KGHSH and CDR2 LQKENI. J gave up 5 bases and V 5 bases, and 8 bases lay outside the gene matches. The chain's CDR3 is CASSSSGGTLDNEQFF. CDR3 sequence (DNA): TGTGCCAGCTCATCTAGCGGGGGGACACTCGACAATGAGCAGTTCTTC.

The chain links TRBV2 to TRBJ1-6; 8 bases align to TRBD1. The CDR3 totals 17 residues. Germline assignment: CDR1 SNHLY and CDR2 FYNNEI. With V trimmed by 6 bases and J by 9 bases, 16 bases remained unmatched. In DNA form, the CDR3 reads TGTGCCAGCAGCATATCGGGACAGGTGATGTTTGGTTCACCCCTCCACTTT. Translating it yields CASSISGQVMFGSPLHF.

CDR3 sequence reads: CASSPRQGNQPQHF. Here the CDR3 DNA reads TGTGCCAGCTCACCAAGACAGGGGAATCAGCCCCAGCATTTT. The V and J genes are TRBV18 and TRBJ1-5; 8 bases are a match to TRBD1. V shed 2 bases and J 4 bases; nucleotides not matched to a gene: 1. This CDR3 has 14 amino acids. CDR1 is KGHSH, CDR2 LQKENI, per germline.

This chain uses TRBV7-8 with TRBJ1-1; maybe TRBD1 (6 bases). This CDR3 is 14 amino acids long. The V gene lost 5 bases and the J gene lost 4 bases, with 14 bases spanning the gap. CDR1 and CDR2 from the germline V gene are SGHVS and FQNEAQ. CDR3 sequence reads: CASSPRQDPTEAFF. DNA for the CDR3: TGTGCCAGCAGCCCGAGACAGGATCCCACTGAAGCTTTCTTT.

The chain carries TRBV6-5 and TRBJ2-7, with a possible D match to TRBD1 (6 bases). Germline CDR1 MNHEY, CDR2 SVGAGI. V lost 2 bases and J lost 3, with 8 bases in between. The CDR3 extends over 13 amino acids. This CDR3 is CASSYGTNYEQYF. Written as DNA, the CDR3 is TGTGCCAGCAGTTACGGGACAAACTACGAGCAGTACTTC.

CDR3: CASSLGSTEAFF. In DNA, the CDR3 is TGTGCCAGCAGCTTGGGCAGCACTGAAGCTTTCTTT. The chain has TRBV5-6 and TRBJ1-1; the D is unclear. Deletions cut 0 bases from V and 4 bases from J, with 4 bases between. This CDR3 spans 12 amino acids. Germline assignment: CDR1 SGHDT and CDR2 YYEEEE.

V and J are TRBV6-2 or TRBV6-3 and TRBJ2-7; TRBD2 aligns across 7 bases. The CDR3 is 16 residues long. V dropped 0 bases and J dropped 1; count of bases not matched to a gene: 6. Germline V gene sequence: CDR1 MNHEY, CDR2 SVGEGT. In nucleotides, the CDR3 is TGTGCCAGCAGTTACTCAGCTAGCGGACTATCCTACGAGCAGTACTTC. Amino acid sequence: CASSYSASGLSYEQYF.

The chain joins TRBV24-1 to TRBJ1-2; the D is unclear. Between the trimmed V and J ends, which lost 3 bases and 2 bases, there was a span of 9 bases. This CDR3 has 14 amino acids. The germline V gene has CDR1 KGHDR and CDR2 SFDVKD. DNA for the CDR3: TGTGCCACCAGTGATGCAGGCCGGAACTATGGCTACACCTTC. Translated, it gives CATSDAGRNYGYTF.

The chain uses TRBV5-5 and TRBJ1-1, with TRBD1 as a possible D gene (6 bases). Trimming left V 2 bases short and J 4 bases short, with 12 bases between. This CDR3 region has 14 residues. Germline-derived CDR1 and CDR2 are SGHKS and YYEKEE (reference sequence). CDR3 coding DNA: TGTGCCAGCAGCTTACGCCAGGGGAGCACTGAAGCTTTCTTT. Translating it yields CASSLRQGSTEAFF.

V gene TRBV6-5 combines with J gene TRBJ1-3; D possibly corresponds to TRBD1 (5 bases). Looked up from germline, CDR1 is MNHEY and CDR2 is SVGAGI. Trimming shortened V by 8 bases and J by 7 bases, and 12 bases separated the two germline ends. The CDR3 covers 12 residues. CDR3 in amino acids: CASGQGGNTIYF. The CDR3, as DNA: TGTGCCAGCGGGCAGGGTGGGAACACCATATATTTT.

The genes are TRBV19 and TRBJ1-1; possibly TRBD1 for D (6 bases). CDR3 size: 13 residues. Germline CDR1 is LNHDA and CDR2 is SQIVND (reference sequence). Trimming shortened V by 3 bases and J by 3 bases, and 8 bases separated the two germline ends. The CDR3 sequence: CASSMDRYTEAFF. The DNA of the CDR3 is TGTGCCAGTAGTATGGACAGATACACTGAAGCTTTCTTT.

This clone has just one count. V and J are TRBV2 and TRBJ1-1; tentatively, D is TRBD1 (6 bases). CDR1 and CDR2 from the germline V gene are SNHLY and FYNNEI. Trimming shortened V by 1 base and J by 4 bases, and 10 bases separated the two germline ends. CDR3 length equals 14 residues. The CDR3 is CASSEGGRGTEAFF. The CDR3 DNA reads TGTGCCAGCAGTGAAGGGGGGCGAGGCACTGAAGCTTTCTTT. Complete variable domain (other parts from reference TRBV2 and TRBJ1-1): EPEVTQTPSHQVTQMGQEVILRCVPISNHLYFYWYRQILGQKVEFLVSFYNNEISEKSEIFDDQFSVERPDGSNFTLKIRSTKLEDSAMYFCASSEGGRGTEAFFGQGTRLTVV.

The chain links TRBV7-6 to TRBJ1-1; 7 bases fit TRBD1. The CDR3 spans 15 residues. CDR1 is SGHVS, CDR2 FNYEAQ, per germline. Trimming cost V 4 bases and J 1 base; bases outside gene matches: 6. The CDR3 reads CASSSSGTANTEAFF. In DNA form, the CDR3 reads TGTGCCAGCAGCTCCTCCGGGACAGCGAACACTGAAGCTTTCTTT.